Given below is one TCR beta chain in context. What it binds is not known. The PCR had 60 Vbeta and 13 Jbeta primers. Measured with immunoSEQ multiplex PCR; TCRdb has only the in-frame clones, and not every one. The sample yields roughly 190,000 clones, roughly 13% seen once. The data originate from a study of cytomegalovirus exposure and HLA in healthy donors. CDR1 and CDR2 from the germline V gene are MGHRA and YSYEKL. The CDR3 is 13 residues long. V lost 3 bases, J lost 6 bases, and 9 bases lay in between. The study, taken as a whole, reports: Near-uniform donor sequencing depth was presumed by presence/absence analyses. A few CMV-associated chains were confirmed in vitro to be specific for CMV antigens.

What was sequenced was PBMCs. This chain joins TRBV4-1 and TRBJ2-1; no definite D call. The receptor was derived from a man aged 45 to 65 in good health and CMV-seropositive. In DNA form, the CDR3 reads TGCGCCAGCAGCCACTTTAGCTTCAATGAGCAGTTCTTC. Encoded protein: CASSHFSFNEQFF.